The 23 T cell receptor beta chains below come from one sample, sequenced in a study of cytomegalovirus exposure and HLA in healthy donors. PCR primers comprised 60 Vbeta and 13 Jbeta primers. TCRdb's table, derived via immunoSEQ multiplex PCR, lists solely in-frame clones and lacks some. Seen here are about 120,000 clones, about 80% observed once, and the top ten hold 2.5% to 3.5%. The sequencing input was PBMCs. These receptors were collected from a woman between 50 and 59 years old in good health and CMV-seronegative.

The DNA of the CDR3 is TGTGCCAGCTCACAGGCCCAGGGGGCGACTGGTATTGATACGCAGTATTTT. Translation: CASSQAQGATGIDTQYF. The V gene is TRBV18, the J gene TRBJ2-3; TRBD1 matches at 8 bases. CDR3 length equals 17 residues. Germline trimming cut 4 bases from V and 6 bases from J; bases unmatched to any gene: 15. Germline V gene sequence: CDR1 KGHSH, CDR2 LQKENI.

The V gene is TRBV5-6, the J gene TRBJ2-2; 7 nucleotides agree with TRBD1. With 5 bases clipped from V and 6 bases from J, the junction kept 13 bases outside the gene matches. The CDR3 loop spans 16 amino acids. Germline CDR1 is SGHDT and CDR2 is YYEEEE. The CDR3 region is CASRAWETGLSGELFF. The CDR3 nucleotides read TGTGCCAGCAGAGCGTGGGAGACAGGGCTATCCGGGGAGCTGTTTTTT.

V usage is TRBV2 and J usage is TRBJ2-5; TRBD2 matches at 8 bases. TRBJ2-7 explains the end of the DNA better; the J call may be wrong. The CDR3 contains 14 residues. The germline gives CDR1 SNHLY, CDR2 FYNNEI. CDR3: CASSGFSGTYEQYF. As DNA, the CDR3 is TGTGCCAGCAGTGGTTTTAGCGGGACCTACGAGCAGTACTTC.

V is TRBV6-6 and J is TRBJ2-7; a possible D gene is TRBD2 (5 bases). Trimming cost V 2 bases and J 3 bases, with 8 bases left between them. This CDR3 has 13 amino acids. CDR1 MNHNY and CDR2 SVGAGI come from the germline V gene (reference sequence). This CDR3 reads CASSYQRSYEQYF. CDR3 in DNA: TGTGCCAGCAGTTACCAGCGGAGCTACGAGCAGTACTTC.

The CDR3 region has the DNA TGTGCCAGCAATCCTGCCTACAATGAGCAGTTCTTC. This gives the protein CASNPAYNEQFF. The chain joins TRBV2 to TRBJ2-1; D remains ambiguous. The germline V gene has CDR1 SNHLY and CDR2 FYNNEI. Trimming took 7 bases from V and 2 from J, leaving 6 bases between them. This CDR3 spans 12 amino acids.

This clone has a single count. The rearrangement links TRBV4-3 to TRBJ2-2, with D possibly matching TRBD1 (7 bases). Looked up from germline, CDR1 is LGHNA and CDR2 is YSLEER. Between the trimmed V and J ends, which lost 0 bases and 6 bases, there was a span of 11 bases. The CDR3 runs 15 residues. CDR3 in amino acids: CASSQDTGEAGELFF. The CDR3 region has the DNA TGCGCCAGCAGCCAAGACACAGGGGAGGCCGGGGAGCTGTTTTTT.

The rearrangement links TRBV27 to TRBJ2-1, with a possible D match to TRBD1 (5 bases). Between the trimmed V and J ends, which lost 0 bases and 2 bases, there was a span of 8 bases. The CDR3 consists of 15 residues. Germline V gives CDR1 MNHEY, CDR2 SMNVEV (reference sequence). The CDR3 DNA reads TGTGCCAGCAGTTTATCGTTGACAGCCTACAATGAGCAGTTCTTC. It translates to CASSLSLTAYNEQFF.

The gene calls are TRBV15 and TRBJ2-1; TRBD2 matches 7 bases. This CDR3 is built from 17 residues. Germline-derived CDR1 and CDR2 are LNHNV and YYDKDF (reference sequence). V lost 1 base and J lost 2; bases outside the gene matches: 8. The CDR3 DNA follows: TGTGCCACCAGCAGAGTTTCAGCGGGAACCCCCTACAATGAGCAGTTCTTC. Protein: CATSRVSAGTPYNEQFF. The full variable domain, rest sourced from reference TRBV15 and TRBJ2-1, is DAMVIQNPRYQVTQFGKPVTLSCSQTLNHNVMYWYQQKSSQAPKLLFHYYDKDFNNEADTPDNFQSRRPNTSFCFLDIRSPGLGDTAMYLCATSRVSAGTPYNEQFFGPGTRLTVL.

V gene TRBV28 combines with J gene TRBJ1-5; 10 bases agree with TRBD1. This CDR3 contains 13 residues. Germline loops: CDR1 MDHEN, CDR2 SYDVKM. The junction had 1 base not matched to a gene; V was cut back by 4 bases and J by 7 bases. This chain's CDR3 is CASSWTGGQPQHF. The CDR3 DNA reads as TGTGCCAGCAGTTGGACAGGGGGACAGCCCCAGCATTTT.

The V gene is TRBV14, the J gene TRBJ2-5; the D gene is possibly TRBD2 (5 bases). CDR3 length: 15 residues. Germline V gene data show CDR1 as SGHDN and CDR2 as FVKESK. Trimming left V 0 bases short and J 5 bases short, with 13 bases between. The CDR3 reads CASSQDRGFQETQYF. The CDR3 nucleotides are TGTGCCAGCAGCCAAGACCGGGGTTTTCAGGAGACCCAGTACTTC.

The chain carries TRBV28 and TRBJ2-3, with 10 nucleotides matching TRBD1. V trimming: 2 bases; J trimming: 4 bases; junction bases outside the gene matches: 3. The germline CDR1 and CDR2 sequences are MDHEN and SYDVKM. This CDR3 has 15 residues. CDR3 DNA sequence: TGTGCCAGCAGTTTACCGGGACAGGGGCCAGATACGCAGTATTTT. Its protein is CASSLPGQGPDTQYF.

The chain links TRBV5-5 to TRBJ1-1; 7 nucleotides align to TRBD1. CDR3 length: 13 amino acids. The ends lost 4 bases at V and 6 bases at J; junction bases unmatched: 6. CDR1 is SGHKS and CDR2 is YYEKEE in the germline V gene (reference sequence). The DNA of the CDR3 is TGTGCCAGCAGCGCCCCAGGGGGTGCTGAAGCTTTCTTT. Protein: CASSAPGGAEAFF.

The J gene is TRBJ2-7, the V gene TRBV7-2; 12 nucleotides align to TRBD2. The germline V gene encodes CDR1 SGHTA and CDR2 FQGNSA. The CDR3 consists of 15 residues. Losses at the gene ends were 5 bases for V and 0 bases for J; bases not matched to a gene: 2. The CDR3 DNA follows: TGTGCCAGCAGCCGGACTAGCGGGAACTCCTACGAGCAGTACTTC. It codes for CASSRTSGNSYEQYF.

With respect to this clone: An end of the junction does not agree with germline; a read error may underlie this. Here the CDR3 reads CSSSSTGGGQETQYF. The DNA for the CDR3 is TGTTCCAGCAGCTCCACAGGGGGAGGACAAGAGACCCAGTACTTC. The rearrangement links TRBV7-9 to TRBJ2-5, with 8 bases matching TRBD1. CDR1 is SEHNR and CDR2 is FQNEAQ in the germline V gene (reference sequence). CDR3 length: 15 residues.

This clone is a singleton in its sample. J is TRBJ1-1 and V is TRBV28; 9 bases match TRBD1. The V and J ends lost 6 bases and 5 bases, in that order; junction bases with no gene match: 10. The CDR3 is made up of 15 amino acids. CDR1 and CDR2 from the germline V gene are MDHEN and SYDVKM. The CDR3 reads CASRPPTGGRTEAFF. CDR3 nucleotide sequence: TGTGCCAGCAGACCACCGACAGGGGGGAGAACTGAAGCTTTCTTT.

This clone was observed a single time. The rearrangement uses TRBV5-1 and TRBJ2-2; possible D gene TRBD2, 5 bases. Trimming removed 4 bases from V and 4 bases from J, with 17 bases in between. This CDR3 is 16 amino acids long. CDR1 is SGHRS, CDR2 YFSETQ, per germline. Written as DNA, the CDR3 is TGCGCCAGCAGCCGGGATTTCGTTGCGGCCACCGGGGAGCTGTTTTTT. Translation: CASSRDFVAATGELFF.

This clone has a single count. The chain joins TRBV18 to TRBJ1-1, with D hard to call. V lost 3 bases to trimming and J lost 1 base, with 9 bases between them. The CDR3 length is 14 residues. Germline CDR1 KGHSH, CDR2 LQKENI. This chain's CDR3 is CASSPRAGNTEAFF. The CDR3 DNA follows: TGTGCCAGCTCACCCCGTGCAGGGAACACTGAAGCTTTCTTT. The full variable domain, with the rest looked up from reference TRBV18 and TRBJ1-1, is NAGVMQNPRHLVRRRGQEARLRCSPMKGHSHVYWYRQLPEEGLKFMVYLQKENIIDESGMPKERFSAEFPKEGPSILRIQQVVRGDSAAYFCASSPRAGNTEAFFGQGTRLTVV.

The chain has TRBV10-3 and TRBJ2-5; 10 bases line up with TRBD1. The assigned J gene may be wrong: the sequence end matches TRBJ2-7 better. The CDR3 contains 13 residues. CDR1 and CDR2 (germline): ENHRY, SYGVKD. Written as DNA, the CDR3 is TGTGCCGCCGGGACAGGGGCGTTATACGAGCAGTACTTC. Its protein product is CAAGTGALYEQYF.

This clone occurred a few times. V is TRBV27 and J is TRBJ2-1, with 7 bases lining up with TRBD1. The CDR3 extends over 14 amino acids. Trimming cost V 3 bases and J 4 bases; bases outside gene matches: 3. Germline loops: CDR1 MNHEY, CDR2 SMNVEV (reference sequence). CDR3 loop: CASSLGRGYNEQFF. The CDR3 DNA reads TGTGCCAGCAGTTTGGGCAGGGGGTACAATGAGCAGTTCTTC.

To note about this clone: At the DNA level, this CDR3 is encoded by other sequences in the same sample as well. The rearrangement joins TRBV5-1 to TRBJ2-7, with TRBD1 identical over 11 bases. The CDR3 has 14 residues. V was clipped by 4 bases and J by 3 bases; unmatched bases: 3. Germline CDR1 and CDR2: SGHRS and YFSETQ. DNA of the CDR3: TGCGCCAGCAGCGTGGGGACAGGGGGCTACGAGCAGTACTTC. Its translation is CASSVGTGGYEQYF. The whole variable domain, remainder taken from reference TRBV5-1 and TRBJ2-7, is KAGVTQTPRYLIKTRGQQVTLSCSPISGHRSVSWYQQTPGQGLQFLFEYFSETQRNKGNFPGRFSGRQFSNSRSEMNVSTLELGDSALYLCASSVGTGGYEQYFGPGTRLTVT.

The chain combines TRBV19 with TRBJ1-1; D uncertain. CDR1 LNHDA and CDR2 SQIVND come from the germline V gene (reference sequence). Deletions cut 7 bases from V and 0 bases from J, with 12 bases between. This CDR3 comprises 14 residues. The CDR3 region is CASTYAGLNTEAFF. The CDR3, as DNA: TGTGCCAGTACTTATGCGGGTTTGAACACTGAAGCTTTCTTT.

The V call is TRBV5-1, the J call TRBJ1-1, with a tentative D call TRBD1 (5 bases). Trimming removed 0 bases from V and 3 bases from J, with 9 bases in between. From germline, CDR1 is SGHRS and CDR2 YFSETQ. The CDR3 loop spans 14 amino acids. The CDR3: CASSLEGRDTEAFF. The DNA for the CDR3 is TGCGCCAGCAGCTTGGAAGGCAGGGACACTGAAGCTTTCTTT.

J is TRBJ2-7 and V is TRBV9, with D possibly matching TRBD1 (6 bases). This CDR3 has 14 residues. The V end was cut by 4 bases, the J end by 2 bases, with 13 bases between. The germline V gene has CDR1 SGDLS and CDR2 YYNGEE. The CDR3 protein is CASSPLQGPYEQYF. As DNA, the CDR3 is TGTGCCAGCAGCCCACTCCAGGGGCCCTACGAGCAGTACTTC.